Listed below are T cell receptor beta chains from one sample, sequenced in a study of T-cell memory formation after mild COVID-19. TCRdb fed the 5' RACE reads into MiXCR, producing one record per CDR3 protein. The data contain 120,000 or so distinct CDR3 sequences, 15% to 20% of them singletons. Specimen: PBMCs or a T cell subset sorted from them (not recorded which). The receptors were gathered from a young man who had mild COVID-19 (a few samples of this study predate the infection). Cell type and time point are not known. CDR3s include the opening cysteine and the closing phenylalanine or tryptophan. Each record gives: V gene, clone size, J gene, CDR3 length, D gene, CDR3 DNA, CDR3 protein. A D gene is named only where the DNA matches it firmly. Not all rows give a size; the values are once, few, many and, for expanded clones, a class.

TRBV5-1,NA,TRBJ2-1,16,TRBD1,TGCGCCAGCAGCTTGGTATGGGACAGGGCTAGCAATGAGCAGTTCTTC,CASSLVWDRASNEQFF
TRBV18,few,TRBJ1-6,13,NA,TGTGCCAGCTCACCGGAGTTAAGCTCACCCCTCCACTTT,CASSPELSSPLHF
TRBV29-1,once,TRBJ1-2,14,TRBD1,TGCAGCGTTGCCGGGGACAGGGGGCTGTATGGCTACACCTTC,CSVAGDRGLYGYTF
TRBV6-1,few,TRBJ2-3,15,TRBD1,TGTGCCAGCAGTGAAGTGGGGACAGGGCCCTATACGCAGTATTTT,CASSEVGTGPYTQYF
TRBV9,NA,TRBJ2-7,15,NA,TGTGCCAGCAGCGTAGCGTGGCAGACCCCCTACGAGCAGTACTTC,CASSVAWQTPYEQYF
TRBV18,NA,TRBJ2-5,15,NA,TGTGCCAGCTCACCACCAAAGGCTAAGGGCTGGACCCAGTACTTC,CASSPPKAKGWTQYF
TRBV20-1,many,TRBJ2-5,15,NA,TGCAGTGCTAGAGGATGGGTGGGCCCGCGGGAGACCCAGTACTTC,CSARGWVGPRETQYF
TRBV18,NA,TRBJ1-6,16,TRBD1,TGTGCCAGCTCACCTTCTCGGACAGGGAATAATTCACCCCTCCACTTT,CASSPSRTGNNSPLHF
TRBV2,few,TRBJ2-5,13,NA,TGTGCCAGCAGTGAGGGGATAGTGGGGACCCAGTACTTC,CASSEGIVGTQYF
TRBV4-3,few,TRBJ2-2,17,TRBD2,TGCGCCAGCAGCCAAGTGGCTAGCGGGGGGTACGCCGGGGAGCTGTTTTTT,CASSQVASGGYAGELFF
TRBV5-1,few,TRBJ2-3,15,NA,TGCGCCAGCAGCTTGGACCTAAAAGCCGGAGATACGCAGTATTTT,CASSLDLKAGDTQYF
TRBV30,NA,TRBJ2-3,14,NA,TGTGCCGGAGACCGAGAGGGGTATGCAGATACGCAGTATTTT,CAGDREGYADTQYF
TRBV9,few,TRBJ2-3,15,NA,TGTGCCAGCAGCGTAAACGGCATAAGCACAGATACGCAGTATTTT,CASSVNGISTDTQYF
TRBV21-1,NA,TRBJ1-2,13,NA,TGTGCCAGCCCGCGACAGTTTAACTATGGCTACACCTTC,CASPRQFNYGYTF
TRBV7-2,NA,TRBJ2-2,14,NA,TGTGCCAGCAGCGGAACAGGGTTCACCGGGGAGCTGTTTTTT,CASSGTGFTGELFF
TRBV4-1,few,TRBJ2-5,16,NA,TGCGCCAGCAGCGGGCCCCAAGTTGGCAGGCGAGAGACCCAGTACTTC,CASSGPQVGRRETQYF
TRBV2,once,TRBJ1-2,14,TRBD1,TGTGCCAGCAGGTCACGACAGGGAGACTATGGCTACACCTTC,CASRSRQGDYGYTF
TRBV7-3,many,TRBJ2-2,15,NA,TGTGCCAGCAGCTCATCCCAGGGGGGCACCGGGGAGCTGTTTTTT,CASSSSQGGTGELFF
TRBV12-3/TRBV12-4,few,TRBJ2-7,13,NA,TGTGCCAGCAGCCTCAGGGGCACCTACGAGCAGTACTTC,CASSLRGTYEQYF
TRBV15,NA,TRBJ2-1,14,TRBD1,TGTGCCACCAGCAGAGAGACAGGGGTCAATGAGCAGTTCTTC,CATSRETGVNEQFF
TRBV11-2,NA,TRBJ1-2,15,NA,TGTGCCAGCAGCCCCCTCGGGCAGGCGGGCTATGGCTACACCTTC,CASSPLGQAGYGYTF
TRBV29-1,few,TRBJ2-1,15,NA,TGCAGCGTTGCCCTTTCGACAGGTGCCTACAATGAGCAGTTCTTC,CSVALSTGAYNEQFF
TRBV12-5,NA,TRBJ1-2,13,TRBD1,TGTGCTAGTGCCGCGACAGGGGGCACGGGCTACACCTTC,CASAATGGTGYTF
TRBV13,NA,TRBJ1-2,15,TRBD1,TGTGCCAGCAGCAACACCGGGACAGGGGGCCGTGGCTACACCTTC,CASSNTGTGGRGYTF
TRBV7-2,NA,TRBJ2-7,12,NA,TGTGCCAGCAGCTTCCTCCCCTACGAGCAGTACTTC,CASSFLPYEQYF
TRBV7-8,NA,TRBJ1-5,16,NA,TGTGCCAGCAGCCAATTCGGGGGGTATAGCAATCAGCCCCAGCATTTT,CASSQFGGYSNQPQHF
TRBV9,NA,TRBJ2-3,18,NA,TGTGCCAGCAGCCCCAGGGGGTTGAGTAGCGGGGGCACAGATACGCAGTATTTT,CASSPRGLSSGGTDTQYF
TRBV4-1,NA,TRBJ2-3,15,NA,TGCGCCAGCAGCCAGGAGGGGGCGGTGAGGGTCACGCAGTATTTT,CASSQEGAVRVTQYF
TRBV27,NA,TRBJ1-5,15,NA,TGTGCCAGATACTCCGAACAGGGCTCGTTTCAGCCCCAGCATTTT,CARYSEQGSFQPQHF
TRBV10-3,many,TRBJ1-4,11,NA,TGTGCCATCAGTGGCGGTGGAGAACTGTTTTTT,CAISGGGELFF
TRBV10-3,many,TRBJ2-3,15,NA,TGTGCCATCAGTGAGTTTAGCGAGACGGCAGATACGCAGTATTTT,CAISEFSETADTQYF
TRBV5-1,NA,TRBJ2-2,16,NA,TGCGCCAGCAGCCACGTCGCGGAGAGGAGTACCGGGGAGCTGTTTTTT,CASSHVAERSTGELFF
TRBV5-6,many,TRBJ2-5,15,NA,TGTGCCAGCAGCTCTACAATAGCAGGGGGGGAGACCCAGTACTTC,CASSSTIAGGETQYF
TRBV20-1,NA,TRBJ2-7,13,NA,TGCAGTGCCTATCGACTAGTGAACTACGAGCAGTACTTC,CSAYRLVNYEQYF
TRBV5-1,few,TRBJ2-3,14,NA,TGCGCCAGCAGCTTGGCGTCGATCGCGGATACGCAGTATTTT,CASSLASIADTQYF
TRBV6-6,once,TRBJ1-3,17,TRBD1,TGTGCCAGCAGTTACTCGAGACAGGGGGCGTCTGGAAACACCATATATTTT,CASSYSRQGASGNTIYF
TRBV4-3,NA,TRBJ1-5,15,TRBD1,TGCGCCAGAAGCCAAGAGAGGACAGGGACGTGGCCCCAGCATTTT,CARSQERTGTWPQHF
TRBV7-2,many,TRBJ2-3,14,NA,TGTGCCAGCAGCACTGGGGGGGCCGAAGATACGCAGTATTTT,CASSTGGAEDTQYF
TRBV7-2,many,TRBJ2-3,14,NA,TGTGCCAGCAGCTTAGACAGGCTAGGGGATACGCAGTATTTT,CASSLDRLGDTQYF
TRBV5-4,NA,TRBJ2-5,15,NA,TGTGCCAGCAGCTTGGGAGGGGGAAGCACAGAGACCCAGTACTTC,CASSLGGGSTETQYF
TRBV29-1,NA,TRBJ2-7,12,NA,TGCAGCGCTCGGGAATCCCCCTACGAGCAGTACTTC,CSARESPYEQYF
TRBV6-6,NA,TRBJ1-5,14,NA,TGTGCCAGCAGGGACAGACAGAGCAATCAGCCCCAGCATTTT,CASRDRQSNQPQHF
TRBV25-1,few,TRBJ1-1,14,NA,TGTGCCAGCAGTGAATATGAGGGCACAGCTGAAGCTTTCTTT,CASSEYEGTAEAFF
TRBV24-1,few,TRBJ2-5,14,NA,TGTGCCACCAGTGACCCAAATTCGGCGGAGACCCAGTACTTC,CATSDPNSAETQYF
TRBV24-1,few,TRBJ2-6,22,NA,TGTGCCACCAGTGATTTTTTAATGAGAATTAAGGGCGAGGGCGGTGGGGCCAACGTCCTGACTTTC,CATSDFLMRIKGEGGGANVLTF
TRBV12-3/TRBV12-4,NA,TRBJ1-2,14,NA,TGTGCCAGCAGTTTAGGGGGCGCAGGCTATGGCTACACCTTC,CASSLGGAGYGYTF
TRBV7-2,NA,TRBJ1-2,16,NA,TGTGCCAGCAGCTTAGTTCTGGCGATAGCTAACTATGGCTACACCTTC,CASSLVLAIANYGYTF
TRBV9,many,TRBJ2-7,15,NA,TGTGCCAGCAGCCGGGGAGTAGATGCGCCGTACGAGCAGTACTTC,CASSRGVDAPYEQYF
TRBV14,NA,TRBJ2-7,15,NA,TGTGCCAGCAGTCGTCGGGAAGGGGGACCTTACGAGCAGTACTTC,CASSRREGGPYEQYF
TRBV12-3/TRBV12-4,few,TRBJ2-1,16,NA,TGTGCCAGCAGTTTACGGGGCTGGAGCTCCTACAATGAGCAGTTCTTC,CASSLRGWSSYNEQFF
TRBV20-1,NA,TRBJ2-2,13,TRBD1,TGCAGTGCTCGACAGGGGAACACCGGGGAGCTGTTTTTT,CSARQGNTGELFF